The 24 T cell receptor beta chains reported below all come from one sample, sequenced in a study of shared clonotypes between healthy human individuals. The method was immunoSEQ multiplex PCR; TCRdb's version includes in-frame clones alone and lacks a portion of them. The sample comprises 400,000 to 500,000 clones, about 80% of which are singletons, and less than 15% rests with the top ten. The source material was PBMCs. Every receptor here comes from a woman in her forties in good health. Some clones in this sample may be carry-over from other donors' samples.

V usage is TRBV21-1 and J usage is TRBJ2-2; no DNA check was done on the table's D call, TRBD1. TRBV21-1 is a known pseudogene. This CDR3 is 17 amino acids long. The CDR3 spells CASSPPLPDTRTGELFF. The CDR3 bases are TGTGCCAGCAGCCCCCCCCTGCCCGACACCAGGACCGGGGAGCTGTTTTTT.

This clone turned up a few times. V and J are TRBV10-1 and TRBJ2-7, with unresolved D. Trimming took off 10 bases at V and 7 bases at J, with 11 bases between the two ends. Looked up from germline, CDR1 is WNHNN and CDR2 is SYGVQD (reference sequence). This CDR3 comprises 10 residues. CDR3 sequence (DNA): TGCGCCAACAACACAGATGAGCAGTACTTC. Translation gives CANNTDEQYF.

This clone was seen repeatedly, ten times or more. This chain uses TRBV28 with TRBJ1-4; TRBD1 matches 7 bases. V shed 4 bases and J 0 bases; nucleotides not matched to a gene: 8. Germline V gene lookup returns CDR1 MDHEN and CDR2 SYDVKM. The CDR3 totals 17 residues. As DNA, the CDR3 is TGTGCCAGCAGTTATGCCGGGACAGCGACAACTAATGAAAAACTGTTTTTT. This codes for CASSYAGTATTNEKLFF.

The chain employs TRBV5-1 and TRBJ2-2; 11 bases align to TRBD1. Trimming at V came to 0 bases and at J to 7 bases, leaving 5 bases not matched to a gene. The germline gives CDR1 SGHRS, CDR2 YFSETQ. This CDR3 is built from 16 residues. Written as DNA, the CDR3 is TGCGCCAGCAGCTTGGAGGGACAGGGGGTAATCGGGGAGCTGTTTTTT. Translating it yields CASSLEGQGVIGELFF. The variable domain in full, completed from reference TRBV5-1 and TRBJ2-2, reads KAGVTQTPRYLIKTRGQQVTLSCSPISGHRSVSWYQQTPGQGLQFLFEYFSETQRNKGNFPGRFSGRQFSNSRSEMNVSTLELGDSALYLCASSLEGQGVIGELFFGEGSRLTVL.

As DNA, the CDR3 is TGTGCCAGCAGCGGGGGTAGGGACACTGAAGCTTTCTTT. Amino acid sequence: CASSGGRDTEAFF. The chain combines TRBV6-1 with TRBJ1-1; TRBD1 might be the D (5 bases). V lost 6 bases and J 3 bases, leaving 11 bases between the germline ends. Germline lookup yields CDR1 MNHNS and CDR2 SASEGT. The CDR3 is 13 amino acids.

This clone was seen once. This chain connects TRBV15 to TRBJ2-1, with a tentative D call TRBD1 (6 bases). This CDR3 is built from 13 residues. The V end lost 4 bases, the J end lost 5 bases, and 9 bases lay between the germline ends. Per germline, CDR1 LNHNV and CDR2 YYDKDF (reference sequence). The CDR3 DNA reads as TGTGCCACCAGCAATTACAGGGACAATGAGCAGTTCTTC. It translates to CATSNYRDNEQFF.

Of note for this clone: The identical CDR3 is also encoded by other nucleotide sequences in the sample. This chain links TRBV5-1 with TRBJ1-1; tentatively, D is TRBD1 (5 bases). The V gene lost 2 bases and the J gene lost 1 base, with 6 bases spanning the gap. The CDR3 runs 13 residues. Germline assignment: CDR1 SGHRS and CDR2 YFSETQ. CDR3 protein: CASSLTGNTEAFF. CDR3 nucleotide sequence: TGCGCCAGCAGCTTAACAGGGAACACTGAAGCTTTCTTT.

As DNA, the CDR3 is TGTGCCAGCAGTTCCACCCGGACAGGACGGAACACTGAAGCTTTCTTT. Its protein is CASSSTRTGRNTEAFF. The chain carries TRBV6-5 and TRBJ1-1, with 7 bases identical to TRBD1. The trim removed 4 bases at V and 1 base at J, leaving 9 bases unmatched. Germline V gives CDR1 MNHEY, CDR2 SVGAGI. The CDR3 has 16 residues.

This clone was counted ten times or more. The rearrangement joins TRBV7-9 to TRBJ1-1; no definite D call. Trimming removed 3 bases from V and 1 base from J, with 6 bases in between. CDR1 and CDR2 from the germline V gene are SEHNR and FQNEAQ (reference sequence). The CDR3 length is 13 residues. The CDR3 loop reads CASSFGGNTEAFF. Here the CDR3 DNA reads TGTGCCAGCAGCTTTGGAGGGAACACTGAAGCTTTCTTT.

This chain joins TRBV6-1 and TRBJ2-7; 7 bases fit TRBD1. The germline CDR1 and CDR2 sequences are MNHNS and SASEGT. The V segment lost 7 bases and the J segment 5 bases; nucleotides outside the gene matches: 11. This CDR3 is built from 14 residues. The CDR3 coding sequence is TGTGCCAGCACGGCCCTAGGGGGCGTAAACGAGCAGTACTTC. The encoded protein is CASTALGGVNEQYF.

This chain connects TRBV11-1 to TRBJ1-1; TRBD1 aligns across 7 bases. Germline loops: CDR1 SGHAT, CDR2 FQDESV (reference sequence). The V segment lost 0 bases and the J segment 5 bases; nucleotides outside the gene matches: 6. The CDR3 has 15 amino acids. Here the CDR3 DNA reads TGTGCCAGCAGCTTAGCACAGGGGAGTTGGACTGAAGCTTTCTTT. Translating gives CASSLAQGSWTEAFF.

This clone was detected only a few times. The chain uses TRBV4-3 and TRBJ2-7; the D call may be TRBD1 or TRBD2 (5 bases each). Trimming stripped 3 bases from V and 0 bases from J, with 15 bases between. The CDR3 sequence is 16 residues long. Germline-derived CDR1 and CDR2 are LGHNA and YSLEER. The CDR3 protein is CASSQTYGDLSYEQYF. CDR3 nucleotide sequence: TGCGCCAGCAGCCAGACCTACGGGGACCTCTCCTACGAGCAGTACTTC.

The chain employs TRBV14 and TRBJ2-5; a possible D gene is TRBD1 (5 bases). CDR1 and CDR2 from the germline V gene are SGHDN and FVKESK. V was clipped by 5 bases and J by 2 bases, with 9 bases between them. The CDR3 extends over 13 amino acids. The CDR3 coding sequence is TGTGCCAGCAGCAACGACAGACAAGAGACCCAGTACTTC. Translated, it gives CASSNDRQETQYF.

Only one count was recorded for this clone. The CDR3 nucleotides read TGCGCCAGCAGCTCGACAGTGGCAAACACTGAAGCTTTCTTT. This codes for CASSSTVANTEAFF. V usage is TRBV5-1 and J usage is TRBJ1-1, with D perhaps TRBD1 (5 bases). The CDR3 is 14 amino acids. Germline lookup yields CDR1 SGHRS and CDR2 YFSETQ. Between the trimmed V and J ends, which lost 3 bases and 2 bases, there was a span of 11 bases.

The chain links TRBV10-3 to TRBJ2-5; the match to TRBD1 covers 7 bases. This CDR3 spans 13 amino acids. Germline V gene lookup returns CDR1 ENHRY and CDR2 SYGVKD. J gave up 1 base and V 10 bases, and 6 bases lay outside the gene matches. CDR3 DNA sequence: TGTGCCACCCAGGGACAGTCCCAAGAGACCCAGTACTTC. It specifies CATQGQSQETQYF.

This chain uses TRBV27 with TRBJ1-5; tentatively, D is TRBD1 (5 bases). V gave up 1 base and J gave up 1 base, with 8 bases separating them. CDR1 MNHEY and CDR2 SMNVEV come from the germline V gene (reference sequence). The CDR3 has 15 residues. CDR3 amino acids: CASSLLGTSNQPQHF. CDR3 bases: TGTGCCAGCAGTTTATTAGGGACCAGCAATCAGCCCCAGCATTTT.

V and J are TRBV13 and TRBJ2-3; TRBD1 agrees at 8 bases. V lost 5 bases to trimming and J lost 4 bases; unmatched junction nucleotides: 8. Germline V CDR1 and CDR2: PRHDT, FYEKMQ (reference sequence). The CDR3 contains 15 residues. CDR3 bases: TGTGCCAGCAGCAGATGGACAGGGCGCCCAGATACGCAGTATTTT. This encodes CASSRWTGRPDTQYF. Full variable domain (remainder filled in from reference TRBV13 and TRBJ2-3): AAGVIQSPRHLIKEKRETATLKCYPIPRHDTVYWYQQGPGQDPQFLISFYEKMQSDKGSIPDRFSAQQFSDYHSELNMSSLELGDSALYFCASSRWTGRPDTQYFGPGTRLTVL.

This chain joins TRBV6-6 and TRBJ1-2; D call uncertain. Germline V gives CDR1 MNHNY, CDR2 SVGAGI (reference sequence). V gave up 6 bases and J gave up 4 bases, with 9 bases separating them. The CDR3 runs to 12 residues. CDR3 nucleotide sequence: TGTGCCAGCAGCCTTGACACCTATGGCTACACCTTC. It encodes CASSLDTYGYTF.

The V call is TRBV28, the J call TRBJ2-1; the D is unclear. V was trimmed by 2 bases and J by 4 bases, leaving 9 bases between them. Germline values: CDR1 MDHEN, CDR2 SYDVKM. This CDR3 has 14 residues. CDR3 in amino acids: CASSLVGDYNEQFF. The CDR3 bases are TGTGCCAGCAGTTTAGTAGGCGATTACAATGAGCAGTTCTTC. Full variable domain (outside the CDR3, taken from reference TRBV28 and TRBJ2-1): DVKVTQSSRYLVKRTGEKVFLECVQDMDHENMFWYRQDPGLGLRLIYFSYDVKMKEKGDIPEGYSVSREKKERFSLILESASTNQTSMYLCASSLVGDYNEQFFGPGTRLTVL.

The chain has TRBV28 and TRBJ2-7; D possibly corresponds to TRBD2 (5 bases). V was trimmed by 5 bases and J by 6 bases, leaving 17 bases between them. The CDR3 contains 14 residues. The germline CDR1 and CDR2 sequences are MDHEN and SYDVKM. CDR3 sequence (DNA): TGTGCCAGCAGTCCATTCGGGCCCAGCGGCGAGCAGTACTTC. Encoded protein: CASSPFGPSGEQYF. The entire variable domain, with the rest obtained from reference TRBV28 and TRBJ2-7, is as follows: DVKVTQSSRYLVKRTGEKVFLECVQDMDHENMFWYRQDPGLGLRLIYFSYDVKMKEKGDIPEGYSVSREKKERFSLILESASTNQTSMYLCASSPFGPSGEQYFGPGTRLTVT.

The rearrangement joins TRBV29-1 to TRBJ2-5; 8 nucleotides align to TRBD2. The DNA matches TRBJ2-7 better at its end, which makes the J call doubtful. Germline CDR1 reads SQVTM; CDR2 reads ANQGSEA. The CDR3 length is 14 residues. CDR3 coding DNA: TGCAGCGTATCCCAGGGAAGCGGGAGTTACGAGCAGTACTTC. It specifies CSVSQGSGSYEQYF.

This rearrangement joins TRBV28 to TRBJ2-7, with D possibly matching TRBD2 (6 bases). Trimming took off 2 bases at V and 7 bases at J, with 18 bases between the two ends. Germline assignment: CDR1 MDHEN and CDR2 SYDVKM. CDR3 length: 15 amino acids. The CDR3 protein is CASSLGWIGGEEQYF. As DNA, the CDR3 is TGTGCCAGCAGTTTAGGCTGGATCGGCGGGGAAGAGCAGTACTTC.

This rearrangement joins TRBV28 to TRBJ2-7, with TRBD1 identical over 9 bases. CDR3 size: 16 residues. Germline CDR1 reads MDHEN; CDR2 reads SYDVKM. V shed 4 bases and J 3 bases; nucleotides not matched to a gene: 10. The DNA for the CDR3 is TGTGCCAGCAGTTCACCTCGGACAGGGGAAGGCTACGAGCAGTACTTC. This gives the protein CASSSPRTGEGYEQYF.

The chain combines TRBV7-8 with TRBJ2-3; TRBD1 or TRBD2 may be the D gene (5 bases each). Trimming stripped 8 bases from V and 4 bases from J, with 19 bases between. The CDR3 loop spans 15 amino acids. Germline assignment: CDR1 SGHVS and CDR2 FQNEAQ. CDR3 in amino acids: CASVGDLLRPDTQYF. The CDR3 DNA follows: TGTGCCAGCGTAGGGGACCTACTCCGGCCAGATACGCAGTATTTT. Drawing the rest from reference TRBV7-8 and TRBJ2-3, the complete variable domain is GAGVSQSPRYKVAKRGQDVALRCDPISGHVSLFWYQQALGQGPEFLTYFQNEAQLDKSGLPSDRFFAERPEGSVSTLKIQRTQQEDSAVYLCASVGDLLRPDTQYFGPGTRLTVL.